Listed below are T cell receptor beta chains from one sample, sequenced in a study of chemoradiotherapy in HPV16-positive cancers. Repertoires were generated with immunoSEQ multiplex PCR, while TCRdb's copy carries only in-frame clones and drops some. The data hold roughly 5,300 clones, with 65% to 80% observed a single time. The input for sequencing was tumor tissue, taken from a patient who underwent chemoradiotherapy. The receptors come from a human donor with HPV-associated anogenital cancer. The CDR3 runs from the conserved cysteine through the conserved F or W. D genes are given only for firm matches. Expanded clones get a size class; other rows say once, few or many, or leave the size out.

DNA | CDR3 | V | size | J | length | D
TGTGCCAGCAGCTTACCGGGTAGCCAAGAGACCCAGTACTTC | CASSLPGSQETQYF | TRBV11-2 | - | TRBJ2-5 | 14 | -
TGTGCCAGCACCCTAGGCGGGGGGATGGCGAACACCGGGGAGCTGTTTTTT | CASTLGGGMANTGELFF | TRBV7-8 | - | TRBJ2-2 | 17 | TRBD2
TGTGCCAGCAGCTGGAGCGGGAGGGCCTCCTACGAGCAGTACTTC | CASSWSGRASYEQYF | TRBV11-3 | - | TRBJ2-7 | 15 | TRBD2
TGTGCCAGCAGTTCAAACTTCCGCGAATCGCAGTATTTT | CASSSNFRESQYF | TRBV28 | - | TRBJ2-3 | 13 | -
TGTGCCAGCAGCTTAGCTCTCGCGCTGAGCTCCTACAATGAGCAGTTCTTC | CASSLALALSSYNEQFF | TRBV7-7 | - | TRBJ2-1 | 17 | -
TGTGCCATATTAGAGAATAGCGGCAGCACAGATACGCAGTATTTT | CAILENSGSTDTQYF | TRBV10-3 | - | TRBJ2-3 | 15 | -
TGTGCCAGCAGCGCCACTAGCGGGAGGGGCAATGAGCAGTTCTTC | CASSATSGRGNEQFF | TRBV9 | - | TRBJ2-1 | 15 | TRBD2
TGTGCCAGCAGCTCCGGGACAGGTCATGAAAAACTGTTTTTT | CASSSGTGHEKLFF | TRBV11-3 | - | TRBJ1-4 | 14 | TRBD1
TGTGCCAGCAGCTTAGACCGGGCAGGCGGTGAGCAGTTCTTC | CASSLDRAGGEQFF | TRBV7-7 | - | TRBJ2-1 | 14 | -
TGCGCCAGCAGCCAGAGCCCGGGGACTTCCAGCTCCTACAATGAGCAGTTCTTC | CASSQSPGTSSSYNEQFF | TRBV4-1 | - | TRBJ2-1 | 18 | -
TGTGCCAGCAGTGGTGGGGGGCTCGGATATGGCTACACCTTC | CASSGGGLGYGYTF | TRBV28 | - | TRBJ1-2 | 14 | -
TGTGCCAGCAGCCCATTGTATAGGGAGGCAGATACGCAGTATTTT | CASSPLYREADTQYF | TRBV11-3 | - | TRBJ2-3 | 15 | -
TGTGCCAGCAGCTTAAACAGTGCAGGGGAAGCTTTCTTT | CASSLNSAGEAFF | TRBV7-3 | - | TRBJ1-1 | 13 | -
TGCGCCAGCACCCAGGGCGGGGAGCTGTTTTTT | CASTQGGELFF | TRBV10-2 | - | TRBJ2-2 | 11 | -
TGTGCCAGCAGCTCGAGGGGCGACCCGGTCACTGAAGCTTTCTTT | CASSSRGDPVTEAFF | TRBV9 | once | TRBJ1-1 | 15 | -
TGTGCCAGTAGTATAGGAAGACTAGCGGGAGGGAGAGGAGAGACCCAGTACTTC | CASSIGRLAGGRGETQYF | TRBV19 | once | TRBJ2-5 | 18 | TRBD2
TGTGCCAGCAGCGCACTAGCGGGAGATACGCAGTATTTT | CASSALAGDTQYF | TRBV9 | - | TRBJ2-3 | 13 | TRBD2
TGTGCCAGCGCTCCCAGGCGGACAGGGACTGAAGCTTTCTTT | CASAPRRTGTEAFF | TRBV11-2 | - | TRBJ1-1 | 14 | TRBD1
TGTGCTGCGGGAGGGAACATCAGCACAGATACGCAGTATTTT | CAAGGNISTDTQYF | TRBV10-3 | few | TRBJ2-3 | 14 | TRBD2
TGTGCCAGCAGCCCCGGGGGGGGCTCCTACGAGCAGTACTTC | CASSPGGGSYEQYF | TRBV5-4 | - | TRBJ2-7 | 14 | TRBD2
TGTGCCAGCAGCCCCTACGACGCAGGGGGCGCAGGGACTGAAGCTTTCTTT | CASSPYDAGGAGTEAFF | TRBV7-3 | few | TRBJ1-1 | 17 | TRBD1
TGTGCCAGCAGCTTGGGACAGGTAGCCTACAATGAGCAGTTCTTC | CASSLGQVAYNEQFF | TRBV5-8 | - | TRBJ2-1 | 15 | -
TGTGCCAGCAGTTACCCGCCAGCGCTCTCTGGAAACACCATATATTTT | CASSYPPALSGNTIYF | TRBV6-6 | - | TRBJ1-3 | 16 | -
TGTGCCAGTAGCCCCAGGACAGCCTATGGCTACACCTTC | CASSPRTAYGYTF | TRBV19 | - | TRBJ1-2 | 13 | -
TGCGCCAGCAGCCAAGATCCTAGCGGGAGGTTGTATGAGCAGTTCTTC | CASSQDPSGRLYEQFF | TRBV4-1 | - | TRBJ2-1 | 16 | TRBD2
TGTGCCAGCAGCGTAGGAGGAGCCCAAGAGACCCAGTACTTC | CASSVGGAQETQYF | TRBV9 | - | TRBJ2-5 | 14 | -
TGTGCCAGCAGTCCCCCAGTAGGAGACGGCTACACCTTC | CASSPPVGDGYTF | TRBV28 | - | TRBJ1-2 | 13 | -